Given below is one TCR beta chain in context. The sample belongs to a study of shared clonotypes between healthy human individuals. Trimming stripped 4 bases from V and 4 bases from J, with 15 bases between. CDR1 SGHDN and CDR2 FVKESK come from the germline V gene. This CDR3 has 15 amino acids. Generated by immunoSEQ multiplex PCR, the TCRdb table keeps only in-frame clones and is missing some. The sample consists of 1,400,000 or so clones, about 98.5% of them appearing once. Sequenced material: naive CD4+ T cells sorted from blood. This sample's subset: CD45RA+ positively selected. This clonotype was sampled from a man aged 25 to 40 in good health. The chain joins TRBV14 to TRBJ2-3; D gene unclear. The chain's CDR3 is CASSLHGSGADTQYF. Here the CDR3 DNA reads TGTGCCAGCAGCCTCCACGGTTCAGGTGCAGATACGCAGTATTTT.